Below, 30 T cell receptor beta chains from the same sample are listed, as sequenced in a study of somatic mutations in cytotoxic T cells in rheumatoid arthritis. Some clones are missing from TCRdb's copy, which holds only in-frame ones; the method was immunoSEQ multiplex PCR. The repertoire holds around 15,000 clones, 77% seen once, with 12% in the top ten. Material: CD8+ T cells sorted from blood. The source of these receptors is an adult with rheumatoid arthritis.

CDR3 loop: CASSQVAGGAINNEQFF. CDR3 sequence (DNA): TGTGCCAGCAGCCAAGTTGCCGGCGGGGCCATAAACAATGAGCAGTTCTTC. The chain carries TRBV11-2 and TRBJ2-1; the D gene is possibly TRBD2 (6 bases). The CDR3 spans 17 residues. Per the germline V gene, CDR1 is SGHAT and CDR2 is FQNNGV. Trimming shortened V by 5 bases and J by 5 bases, and 22 bases separated the two germline ends.

The chain couples TRBV27 to TRBJ2-3; D is perhaps TRBD2 (5 bases). Trimming stripped 6 bases from V and 0 bases from J, with 22 bases between. The germline gives CDR1 MNHEY, CDR2 SMNVEV (reference sequence). The CDR3 totals 18 residues. CDR3 protein: CASSLIGLGALSTDTQYF. CDR3 DNA: TGTGCCAGCAGCCTTATAGGCCTGGGAGCCCTTAGCACAGATACGCAGTATTTT.

This chain joins TRBV28 and TRBJ1-1; tentatively, D is TRBD1 (5 bases). Germline V gives CDR1 MDHEN, CDR2 SYDVKM. This CDR3 has 13 amino acids. V lost 3 bases and J lost 4, with 9 bases in between. Here the CDR3 DNA reads TGTGCCAGCAGTTTGGGGGTCGGCACTGAAGCTTTCTTT. As protein: CASSLGVGTEAFF. The full variable domain, completed using reference TRBV28 and TRBJ1-1, is DVKVTQSSRYLVKRTGEKVFLECVQDMDHENMFWYRQDPGLGLRLIYFSYDVKMKEKGDIPEGYSVSREKKERFSLILESASTNQTSMYLCASSLGVGTEAFFGQGTRLTVV.

V usage is TRBV5-4 and J usage is TRBJ2-2; perhaps TRBD2 as D (6 bases). This CDR3 is 18 amino acids long. Germline-derived CDR1 and CDR2 are SGHNT and YYREEE (reference sequence). The ends were cut back, 2 bases at V and 0 bases at J, with 17 bases in the middle. CDR3 in DNA: TGTGCCAGCAGCTTCCGAGGGATGCGGGGCGCGAACACCGGGGAGCTGTTTTTT. Translated, it gives CASSFRGMRGANTGELFF.

This rearrangement joins TRBV5-6 to TRBJ1-1; 8 bases align to TRBD1. V shed 5 bases, J shed 0 bases, and the junction held 3 bases outside the gene matches. Germline V gene data show CDR1 as SGHDT and CDR2 as YYEEEE. This CDR3 region has 14 residues. For the CDR3, the DNA is TGTGCCAGCAGGAAGACAGGGGTGAACACTGAAGCTTTCTTT. It is translated as CASRKTGVNTEAFF.

This clone was detected only a few times. The chain carries TRBV2 and TRBJ1-1; 7 nucleotides align to TRBD1. Germline assignment: CDR1 SNHLY and CDR2 FYNNEI. The CDR3 consists of 14 residues. J lost 1 base, V lost 2 bases, and 1 base had no gene match. As DNA, the CDR3 is TGTGCCAGCAGTGAAAGGGACAGGAACACTGAAGCTTTCTTT. Protein product: CASSERDRNTEAFF.

This sequence joins TRBV9 and TRBJ2-3; no clear D. The CDR3 spans 15 residues. Trimming took 4 bases from V and 0 from J, leaving 12 bases between them. Per germline, CDR1 SGDLS and CDR2 YYNGEE. The CDR3 DNA reads as TGTGCCAGCAGCCTACGAGGCTTTAGCACAGATACGCAGTATTTT. Translating it yields CASSLRGFSTDTQYF.

The rearrangement uses TRBV14 and TRBJ1-1; tentative D call: TRBD1 (6 bases). This CDR3 is built from 16 residues. The V end lost 2 bases, the J end lost 1 base, and 14 bases lay between the germline ends. Per germline, CDR1 SGHDN and CDR2 FVKESK. The CDR3 DNA is TGTGCCAGCAGCCAATGGTGGCAGGGGTCGAACACTGAAGCTTTCTTT. It specifies CASSQWWQGSNTEAFF.

J is TRBJ2-3 and V is TRBV5-5; 7 nucleotides agree with TRBD2. Looked up from germline, CDR1 is SGHKS and CDR2 is YYEKEE (reference sequence). V lost 4 bases, J lost 2 bases, and 13 bases stayed unmatched. The CDR3 consists of 17 residues. Written as DNA, the CDR3 is TGTGCCAGCAGCCAGGGACTATTCACCTCAAACACAGATACGCAGTATTTT. Its protein product is CASSQGLFTSNTDTQYF.

This chain connects TRBV6-5 to TRBJ1-2; maybe TRBD1 (5 bases). The CDR3 is made up of 13 amino acids. The V and J ends lost 2 bases and 7 bases respectively, with 11 bases between them. Per germline, CDR1 MNHEY and CDR2 SVGAGI. CDR3 protein: CASSYGLGGGYTF. The CDR3 DNA reads as TGTGCCAGCAGTTACGGGCTTGGGGGTGGCTACACCTTC.

V gene TRBV5-1 combines with J gene TRBJ1-1; D is uncertain. The V gene's germline CDR1 is SGHRS and CDR2 YFSETQ. The CDR3 is 12 residues long. V lost 5 bases and J lost 1, with 6 bases in between. Written as DNA, the CDR3 is TGCGCCAGCAGGGAGGGGAACACTGAAGCTTTCTTT. Translated, it gives CASREGNTEAFF.

The V call is TRBV15, the J call TRBJ1-2, with D perhaps TRBD1 (6 bases). V lost 6 bases and J lost 8, with 16 bases in between. The CDR3 runs 13 residues. The germline CDR1 and CDR2 sequences are LNHNV and YYDKDF (reference sequence). The CDR3 DNA is TGTGCCACCAGAGGGGGGGGCAGTGGCGGCTACACCTTC. Amino acid sequence: CATRGGGSGGYTF.

The genes are TRBV2 and TRBJ1-2, with a weak D call TRBD1 (6 bases). Between the trimmed V and J ends, which lost 6 bases and 4 bases, there was a span of 15 bases. Germline CDR1 SNHLY, CDR2 FYNNEI. The CDR3 sequence is 14 residues long. The CDR3 nucleotides are TGTGCCAGCAGAGTACTCAAGGGGGGCTATGGCTACACCTTC. This gives the protein CASRVLKGGYGYTF.

CDR3 sequence (DNA): TGTGCCAGCAGTTTATCGGGAGGAGCCTACGAGCAGTACTTC. As protein: CASSLSGGAYEQYF. The chain combines TRBV28 with TRBJ2-7; 7 bases are a match to TRBD2. This CDR3 has 14 amino acids. The trim removed 1 base at V and 2 bases at J, leaving 2 bases unmatched. Per germline, CDR1 MDHEN and CDR2 SYDVKM.

The chain is built from TRBV28 and TRBJ2-2, with a tentative D call TRBD1 (5 bases). This CDR3 is 13 amino acids long. V shed 5 bases and J shed 6 bases, with 10 bases lying between them. The germline CDR1 and CDR2 sequences are MDHEN and SYDVKM. The CDR3 DNA is TGTGCCAGCAGTCCTCAGGGCGCCGGGGAGCTGTTTTTT. Protein: CASSPQGAGELFF.

The CDR3 DNA reads as TGTGCCAGCAGTGACAGGGCCCAAGACACTGAAGCTTTCTTT. Encoded protein: CASSDRAQDTEAFF. The V and J genes are TRBV6-5 and TRBJ1-1; 7 positions agree with TRBD1. Germline lookup yields CDR1 MNHEY and CDR2 SVGAGI. The CDR3 has 14 amino acids. J lost 3 bases, V lost 5 bases, and 6 bases had no gene match.

The V call is TRBV4-2, the J call TRBJ1-2, with D maybe TRBD1 (5 bases). Germline lookup yields CDR1 LGHNA and CDR2 YNFKEQ. V lost 5 bases and J lost 7, with 17 bases in between. The CDR3 spans 14 residues. CDR3 coding DNA: TGTGCCAGCAGCTTGTGGGGGGTGGGGTTTGGCTACACCTTC. Its translation is CASSLWGVGFGYTF.

The V and J genes are TRBV5-1 and TRBJ1-2; no firm D call. This CDR3 region has 15 residues. V dropped 4 bases and J dropped 5 bases, with 18 bases sitting between them. The germline gives CDR1 SGHRS, CDR2 YFSETQ. Written as DNA, the CDR3 is TGCGCCAGCAGCCAACCCGAGACCGGCGGTTATGGCTACACCTTC. This gives the protein CASSQPETGGYGYTF.

The rearrangement joins TRBV29-1 to TRBJ2-1; 13 bases fit TRBD2. The CDR3 is made up of 13 amino acids. The V gene's germline CDR1 is SQVTM and CDR2 ANQGSEA. J was trimmed by 7 bases and V by 8 bases; bases with no gene match: 5. CDR3 nucleotide sequence: TGCAGCACCGGACTAGCGGGGGTTAATGAGCAGTTCTTC. This gives the protein CSTGLAGVNEQFF.

On this clone: A junction boundary mismatches the germline segment, possibly from a read error. V and J are TRBV7-7 and TRBJ2-2, with a possible D match to TRBD2 (5 bases). Germline V gene data show CDR1 as SSHAT and CDR2 as FNYEAQ (reference sequence). This CDR3 contains 15 residues. CDR3 sequence (DNA): TGTGCTAGCAGCCCCTGGACTGTAAACACCGGGGAGCTGTTTTTT. Encoded protein: CASSPWTVNTGELFF.

The rearrangement joins TRBV2 to TRBJ1-2, with no clear D. Germline CDR1 SNHLY, CDR2 FYNNEI. The V and J ends lost 10 bases and 4 bases respectively, with 16 bases between them. CDR3 length: 13 residues. This CDR3 is CAIGEGQGYGYTF. The CDR3 DNA reads as TGTGCCATTGGGGAGGGCCAAGGCTATGGCTACACCTTC.

This clone was observed a few times. The chain couples TRBV9 to TRBJ2-5; TRBD1 might be the D (6 bases). CDR1 is SGDLS and CDR2 is YYNGEE in the germline V gene. The CDR3 runs 13 residues. The V end was cut by 0 bases, the J end by 3 bases, with 6 bases between. The CDR3 loop reads CASSVGDKETQYF. CDR3 in DNA: TGTGCCAGCAGCGTAGGGGACAAAGAGACCCAGTACTTC.

This chain uses TRBV27 with TRBJ2-3, with D tentatively TRBD2 (5 bases). The V gene's germline CDR1 is MNHEY and CDR2 SMNVEV (reference sequence). This CDR3 spans 15 amino acids. V was trimmed by 4 bases and J by 3 bases, leaving 14 bases between them. The DNA of the CDR3 is TGTGCCAGCAGTTCTCAACTAGATAGGACAGATACGCAGTATTTT. This encodes CASSSQLDRTDTQYF.

This chain connects TRBV4-1 to TRBJ2-5; possibly TRBD1 for D (5 bases). CDR1 is MGHRA, CDR2 YSYEKL, per germline. CDR3 length: 16 residues. Trimming cost V 1 base and J 3 bases, with 15 bases left between them. CDR3 DNA sequence: TGCGCCAGCAGCCAAGTTGAAGGGGTTGGGGAAGAGACCCAGTACTTC. It specifies CASSQVEGVGEETQYF.

This chain uses TRBV6-1 with TRBJ2-7; 13 bases fit TRBD2. The CDR3 runs to 15 residues. Germline V gene lookup returns CDR1 MNHNS and CDR2 SASEGT. The V and J ends lost 5 bases and 0 bases, in that order; junction bases with no gene match: 1. The CDR3 sequence is CASSRTSGSSYEQYV. CDR3 DNA sequence: TGTGCCAGCAGTAGGACTAGCGGGAGCTCCTACGAGCAGTACGTC.

The rearrangement joins TRBV5-8 to TRBJ2-3; D perhaps matches TRBD1 (6 bases). The CDR3 extends over 15 amino acids. Germline V gene lookup returns CDR1 SGHTS and CDR2 YDEGEE. V lost 7 bases and J 2 bases, leaving 17 bases between the germline ends. CDR3 sequence (DNA): TGTGCCAGCGGATACAGATTGGGGGCCACAGATACGCAGTATTTT. This translates into CASGYRLGATDTQYF.

The chain joins TRBV11-2 to TRBJ1-6; maybe TRBD1 (5 bases). Germline V gene lookup returns CDR1 SGHAT and CDR2 FQNNGV. Trimming took off 6 bases at V and 8 bases at J, with 14 bases between the two ends. The CDR3 is made up of 14 amino acids. As DNA, the CDR3 is TGTGCCAGCAGAATCCAGGGTAACCATTCACCCCTCCACTTT. Protein product: CASRIQGNHSPLHF.

The gene calls are TRBV7-9 and TRBJ2-5; weak D call: TRBD2 (5 bases). This CDR3 region has 14 residues. The V gene's germline CDR1 is SEHNR and CDR2 FQNEAQ (reference sequence). V shed 3 bases and J shed 3 bases, with 11 bases lying between them. CDR3 in DNA: TGTGCCAGCAGCTTGAACGGACTGGAAGAGACCCAGTACTTC. Its translation is CASSLNGLEETQYF.

This chain joins TRBV6-4 and TRBJ2-3; perhaps TRBD2 as D (5 bases). CDR1 is MRHNA, CDR2 SNTAGT, per germline. The V end lost 3 bases, the J end lost 1 base, and 5 bases lay between the germline ends. The CDR3 covers 13 residues. In DNA, the CDR3 is TGTGCCAGCAGTGAAGCGGGCACAGATACGCAGTATTTT. Translated: CASSEAGTDTQYF.

As regards this clone: This could be a read error, since a much larger clone is one nucleotide away. The chain is built from TRBV6-1 and TRBJ2-5; TRBD2 matches 11 bases. Germline V lookup: CDR1 MNHNS, CDR2 SASEGT. V was clipped by 3 bases and J by 2 bases; unmatched bases: 2. The CDR3 totals 15 residues. For the CDR3, the DNA is TGTGCCAGCAGTGATTTAGCGGGGGGGCAAGAGACCCAGTACTTC. It is translated as CASSDLAGGQETQYF.